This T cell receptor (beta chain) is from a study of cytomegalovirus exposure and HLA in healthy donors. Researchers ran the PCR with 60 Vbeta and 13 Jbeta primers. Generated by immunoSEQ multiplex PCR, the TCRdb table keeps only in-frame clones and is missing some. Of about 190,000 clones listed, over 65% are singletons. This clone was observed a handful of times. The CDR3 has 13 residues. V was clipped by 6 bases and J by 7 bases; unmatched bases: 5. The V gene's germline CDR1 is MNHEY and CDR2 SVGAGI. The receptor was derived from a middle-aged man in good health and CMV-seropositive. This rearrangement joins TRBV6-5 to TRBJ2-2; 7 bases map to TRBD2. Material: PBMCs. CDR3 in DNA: TGTGCCAGCAGGCACTCGGGGGGCGGGGAGCTGTTTTTT. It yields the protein CASRHSGGGELFF.